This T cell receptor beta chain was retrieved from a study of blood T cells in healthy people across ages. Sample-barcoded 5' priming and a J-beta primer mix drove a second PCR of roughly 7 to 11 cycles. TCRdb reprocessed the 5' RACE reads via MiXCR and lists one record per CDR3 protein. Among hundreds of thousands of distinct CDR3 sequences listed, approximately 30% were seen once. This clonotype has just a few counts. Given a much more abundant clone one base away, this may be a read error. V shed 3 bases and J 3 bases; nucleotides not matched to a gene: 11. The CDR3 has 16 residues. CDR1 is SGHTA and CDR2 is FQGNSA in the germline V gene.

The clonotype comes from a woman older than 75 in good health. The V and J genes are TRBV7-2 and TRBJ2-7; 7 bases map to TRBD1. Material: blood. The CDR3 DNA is TGTGCCAGCAGCTTGCAGACAGGGCGTAATCGCTACGAGCAGTACTTC. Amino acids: CASSLQTGRNRYEQYF.